This passage covers 10 T cell receptor beta chains from one sample sequenced in a study of CD4 and CD8 cells across lung adenocarcinoma regions. TCRdb passed the PCR reads through MiXCR, listing each CDR3 protein once. Among about 12,000 distinct CDR3 sequences listed, roughly 51% were seen once. The specimen sequenced was CD8+ T cells from the center of a lung tumor. These receptor sequences come from a female donor with lung adenocarcinoma. The CD4 and CD8 labels of this study may be unreliable.

By share of the sample, this clonotype is medium-sized. This chain links TRBV6-1 with TRBJ2-5; D perhaps matches TRBD2 (5 bases). The CDR3 loop spans 14 amino acids. Trimming pared 1 base from V and 5 bases from J, leaving 11 bases between. Looked up from germline, CDR1 is MNHNS and CDR2 is SASEGT. The chain's CDR3 is CASSEDRGWETQYF. The CDR3 bases are TGTGCCAGCAGTGAAGACCGAGGGTGGGAGACCCAGTACTTC.

This clonotype has just a few counts. This chain links TRBV6-1 with TRBJ2-5; 9 bases match TRBD2. The J call may be wrong; the DNA end is better matched by TRBJ2-7. CDR1 is MNHNS, CDR2 SASEGT, per germline. CDR3 length: 15 amino acids. CDR3 loop: CASSGRGTSFYEQYF. The CDR3 DNA sequence: TGTGCCAGCAGTGGCCGCGGGACTAGCTTCTACGAGCAGTACTTC.

As DNA, the CDR3 is TGTGCCAGGGGGCCCAGGGGCCGTGACCAAGAGACCCAGTACTTC. Translating gives CARGPRGRDQETQYF. This sequence joins TRBV6-1 and TRBJ2-5; weak D call: TRBD1 (6 bases). Germline V gene lookup returns CDR1 MNHNS and CDR2 SASEGT. The CDR3 sequence is 15 residues long. V dropped 9 bases and J dropped 0 bases, with 17 bases sitting between them.

The chain has TRBV28 and TRBJ2-1; TRBD2 aligns across 9 bases. The J call may be wrong; the DNA end is better matched by TRBJ2-5. There are 14 residues in the CDR3. The germline V gene has CDR1 MDHEN and CDR2 SYDVKM. This chain's CDR3 is CASSSAGGQETQYF. CDR3 sequence (DNA): TGTGCCAGCAGCAGCGCGGGAGGGCAAGAGACCCAGTACTTC.

This chain links TRBV6-1 with TRBJ2-5, with 12 bases identical to TRBD1. CDR3 size: 15 residues. CDR1 MNHNS and CDR2 SASEGT come from the germline V gene. Trimming at V came to 6 bases and at J to 3 bases, leaving 5 bases not matched to a gene. The CDR3 nucleotides are TGTGCCAGCAGGCGCGGGACAGGGGGCAAAGAGACCCAGTACTTC. Protein sequence: CASRRGTGGKETQYF.

The chain links TRBV6-5 to TRBJ2-2; a weak D match, TRBD2 (5 bases). The J call is doubtful: the DNA matches TRBJ2-3 better. CDR1 and CDR2 (germline): MNHEY, SVGAGI. The CDR3 length is 16 residues. The DNA for the CDR3 is TGTGCCAGCAGTTACTCCGGCGGAGCGAACACCGGGGAGCAGTATTTT. This gives the protein CASSYSGGANTGEQYF.

The genes are TRBV6-1 and TRBJ2-3; no clear D gene. This CDR3 spans 13 amino acids. Trimming cost V 3 bases and J 3 bases, with 7 bases left between them. Looked up from germline, CDR1 is MNHNS and CDR2 is SASEGT. In nucleotides, the CDR3 is TGTGCCAGCAGTGAGCAGGCAACAGATACGCAGTATTTT. This sequence encodes CASSEQATDTQYF.

As regards this clonotype: At one of its ends the junction is not consistent with the germline gene, which may arise from a read error. The chain couples TRBV6-1 to TRBJ2-4; D may be TRBD2 (6 bases). Germline values: CDR1 MNHNS, CDR2 SASEGT. The CDR3 runs to 15 residues. The CDR3 DNA sequence: TGTGCCAGCATTCCGGGGGTGTGGGGCAAAGACATGCAGTACTTC. Translation gives CASIPGVWGKDMQYF.

As regards this clonotype: Its ends do not fully match the called genes, so a read error is possible. The chain couples TRBV6-1 to TRBJ2-1; D possibly corresponds to TRBD2 (7 bases). The length of the CDR3 is 15 residues. CDR1 is MNHNS, CDR2 SASEGT, per germline. The CDR3 DNA sequence: TGTGCCAGCAGTGAATATTTGACTTTAGGGGGGGCCCAGACTTTC. Amino acid sequence: CASSEYLTLGGAQTF.

This clonotype was seen at least ten times. The chain is built from TRBV6-5 and TRBJ1-2; TRBD1 is a possible D gene (5 bases). V was clipped by 4 bases and J by 8 bases, with 26 bases between them. Germline-derived CDR1 and CDR2 are MNHEY and SVGAGI. The CDR3 loop spans 17 amino acids. CDR3 residues: CASSFGFTGTAPHGYTF. CDR3 nucleotides: TGTGCCAGCAGTTTCGGATTTACCGGGACTGCCCCTCACGGCTACACCTTC.